This T cell receptor beta chain was retrieved from a study of blood T cell repertoires in COVID-19. The V end lost 5 bases, the J end lost 4 bases, and 8 bases lay between the germline ends. This CDR3 has 13 residues. Germline V gene lookup returns CDR1 SGHVS and CDR2 FNYEAQ. The method was immunoSEQ multiplex PCR; TCRdb's version includes in-frame clones alone and lacks a portion of them. The profile covers 230,000 or so clones, with roughly 90% appearing a single time and about 2.6% taken by the ten largest. This chain joins TRBV7-6 and TRBJ1-4; no definite D call. The TCR comes from a woman aged 30 to 39 who had recovered from COVID-19. Sequencing was done on a sample of PBMCs or T cells enriched from blood (not recorded which). The CDR3 spells CASSQIVNEKLFF. CDR3 nucleotides: TGTGCCAGCAGCCAGATTGTTAATGAAAAACTGTTTTTT.